What follows are 27 T cell receptor beta chains derived from one specimen sequenced in a study of T cells after yellow fever vaccination. TCRdb reanalysed the 5' RACE reads using MiXCR and keeps one entry per CDR3 protein. Of about 430,000 distinct CDR3 sequences in the sample, around 19% were seen once. Specimen: PBMCs, collected before the yellow fever booster vaccination. These receptors originate from a man younger than 35 who received the YFV17D yellow fever vaccine.

This clonotype showed up many times. The genes are TRBV15 and TRBJ2-7; D call uncertain. The V end was cut by 1 base, the J end by 1 base, with 5 bases between. Germline assignment: CDR1 LNHNV and CDR2 YYDKDF (reference sequence). CDR3 size: 13 residues. This chain's CDR3 is CATSRGISYEQYV. The DNA of the CDR3 is TGTGCCACCAGCAGAGGGATTTCCTACGAGCAGTACGTC.

This clonotype was recorded a few times. The rearrangement joins TRBV12-3 or TRBV12-4 to TRBJ1-5, with D perhaps matching TRBD1 (6 bases). V lost 2 bases, J lost 2 bases, and 10 bases lay in between. CDR3 length: 15 amino acids. CDR3 in amino acids: CASSLSRGRNQPQHF. The CDR3 DNA sequence: TGTGCCAGCAGTTTATCCAGGGGACGCAATCAGCCCCAGCATTTT.

In this sample, this clonotype turned up many times. This rearrangement joins TRBV29-1 to TRBJ2-1; D remains unclear. V lost 6 bases and J 9 bases, leaving 9 bases between the germline ends. Germline V gives CDR1 SQVTM, CDR2 ANQGSEA. There are 10 residues in the CDR3. This CDR3 reads CSVGTSEQFF. The DNA for the CDR3 is TGCAGCGTGGGAACCAGTGAGCAGTTCTTC.

The chain is built from TRBV5-1 and TRBJ1-1; TRBD1 agrees at 8 bases. The germline V gene encodes CDR1 SGHRS and CDR2 YFSETQ. J was trimmed by 4 bases and V by 2 bases; bases with no gene match: 10. CDR3 length: 16 amino acids. The CDR3 DNA is TGCGCCAGCAGCTTAGGAATCCCAGGGGGCGGCACTGAAGCTTTCTTT. It codes for CASSLGIPGGGTEAFF. Based on the CDR3 plus reference TRBV5-1 and TRBJ1-1, the full variable domain is KAGVTQTPRYLIKTRGQQVTLSCSPISGHRSVSWYQQTPGQGLQFLFEYFSETQRNKGNFPGRFSGRQFSNSRSEMNVSTLELGDSALYLCASSLGIPGGGTEAFFGQGTRLTVV.

V and J are TRBV5-6 and TRBJ2-5; D gene ambiguous. The CDR3 is 13 amino acids. Germline loops: CDR1 SGHDT, CDR2 YYEEEE. Trimming took 0 bases from V and 5 from J, leaving 8 bases between them. CDR3 sequence (DNA): TGTGCCAGCAGCTTGGACCGACTGGAGACCCAGTACTTC. Encoded protein: CASSLDRLETQYF.

This clonotype occurred a few times. The V call is TRBV7-2, the J call TRBJ2-3, with TRBD2 matching over 7 bases. The CDR3 sequence is 15 residues long. J lost 4 bases, V lost 1 base, and 5 bases had no gene match. The germline CDR1 and CDR2 sequences are SGHTA and FQGNSA. CDR3 in amino acids: CASSLELAGADTQYF. The CDR3 nucleotides read TGTGCCAGCAGCTTAGAATTAGCGGGTGCAGATACGCAGTATTTT. Variable domain in full (rest from reference TRBV7-2 and TRBJ2-3): GAGVSQSPSNKVTEKGKDVELRCDPISGHTALYWYRQSLGQGLEFLIYFQGNSAPDKSGLPSDRFSAERTGGSVSTLTIQRTQQEDSAVYLCASSLELAGADTQYFGPGTRLTVL.

This chain connects TRBV7-2 to TRBJ2-5; maybe TRBD2 (6 bases). Trimming took off 7 bases at V and 5 bases at J, with 20 bases between the two ends. In germline, CDR1 is SGHTA, CDR2 FQGNSA. This CDR3 spans 15 amino acids. DNA of the CDR3: TGTGCCAGCAATCCTAATCGGAGACGGGGGGAGACCCAGTACTTC. Amino acid sequence: CASNPNRRRGETQYF.

The chain is built from TRBV6-5 and TRBJ2-3; tentatively, D is TRBD1 (6 bases). This CDR3 has 16 amino acids. Germline V CDR1 and CDR2: MNHEY, SVGAGI. The V end lost 2 bases, the J end lost 2 bases, and 14 bases lay between the germline ends. The CDR3: CASSYRAGALTDTQYF. CDR3 DNA: TGTGCCAGCAGTTACCGGGCAGGGGCCCTCACAGATACGCAGTATTTT.

This clonotype was seen only a few times. V gene TRBV5-5 combines with J gene TRBJ2-3, with D possibly TRBD2 on 5 matching bases. Trimming pared 4 bases from V and 1 base from J, leaving 13 bases between. CDR3 length equals 15 residues. The germline V gene has CDR1 SGHKS and CDR2 YYEKEE (reference sequence). The CDR3 reads CASSAGVGGTDTQYF. In nucleotides, the CDR3 is TGTGCCAGCAGCGCCGGGGTCGGGGGCACAGATACGCAGTATTTT.

This clonotype was seen many times. Compared with germline, one end of the junction differs, possibly owing to a read error. V and J are TRBV7-2 and TRBJ1-6; possible D gene TRBD1, 5 bases. CDR1 is SGHTA and CDR2 is FQGNSA in the germline V gene. The CDR3 is made up of 14 amino acids. Here the CDR3 DNA reads TGTGTCAGCAGTCCTCATATGGGGGATTCACCCCTCCACTTT. Translating gives CVSSPHMGDSPLHF.

This clonotype was seen at least ten times. The gene calls are TRBV7-2 and TRBJ2-5, with TRBD2 matching over 11 bases. From germline, CDR1 is SGHTA and CDR2 FQGNSA. The CDR3 length is 16 residues. Trimming cost V 3 bases and J 2 bases; bases outside gene matches: 5. CDR3 sequence (DNA): TGTGCCAGCAGCTTGGTCCTAGCGGGGGGTCAAGAGACCCAGTACTTC. Translated, it gives CASSLVLAGGQETQYF.

This clonotype was picked up many times. This chain connects TRBV9 to TRBJ1-1; TRBD1 is a possible D gene (5 bases). Germline values: CDR1 SGDLS, CDR2 YYNGEE. The CDR3 length is 15 residues. The ends were cut back, 3 bases at V and 5 bases at J, with 17 bases in the middle. CDR3 bases: TGTGCCAGCAGCGCCTTTCCAGGGATGAGAACTGAAGCTTTCTTT. It is translated as CASSAFPGMRTEAFF.

The chain combines TRBV9 with TRBJ2-5, with unresolved D. Germline V gives CDR1 SGDLS, CDR2 YYNGEE. With 0 bases removed from V and 5 bases from J, the gap between germline ends came to 8 bases. The CDR3 consists of 13 residues. The CDR3 reads CASSVAVYETQYF. DNA for the CDR3: TGTGCCAGCAGCGTAGCGGTATACGAGACCCAGTACTTC. The whole variable domain, filled in from reference TRBV9 and TRBJ2-5, reads DSGVTQTPKHLITATGQRVTLRCSPRSGDLSVYWYQQSLDQGLQFLIQYYNGEERAKGNILERFSAQQFPDLHSELNLSSLELGDSALYFCASSVAVYETQYFGPGTRLLVL.

Only a few counts were recorded for this clonotype. The CDR3 DNA reads TGTGCCAGCAGCCCTATATTGCTGAACACTGAAGCTTTCTTT. It encodes CASSPILLNTEAFF. This chain uses TRBV7-9 with TRBJ1-1; D is ambiguous. V was cut by 5 bases and J by 0 bases, with 10 bases left in between. Germline CDR1 is SEHNR and CDR2 is FQNEAQ (reference sequence). This CDR3 has 14 amino acids.

This chain links TRBV20-1 with TRBJ2-3; TRBD2 aligns across 10 bases. V trimming: 6 bases; J trimming: 5 bases; junction bases outside the gene matches: 8. Germline loops: CDR1 DFQATT, CDR2 SNEGSKA (reference sequence). The CDR3 loop spans 14 amino acids. The CDR3 DNA is TGCAGTGCCACCAGCGGGGGGGGCGGAGATACGCAGTATTTT. This translates into CSATSGGGGDTQYF.

V usage is TRBV4-3 and J usage is TRBJ2-1, with D unclear. This CDR3 has 14 amino acids. Trimming removed 3 bases from V and 9 bases from J, with 15 bases in between. Looked up from germline, CDR1 is LGHNA and CDR2 is YSLEER. The CDR3 nucleotides are TGCGCCAGCAGCCAGCAAGATCCTTGGGTTGAGCAGTTCTTC. As protein: CASSQQDPWVEQFF.

The V and J genes are TRBV28 and TRBJ2-2; D may correspond to TRBD1 or TRBD2 (5 bases each). V lost 4 bases to trimming and J lost 0 bases, with 15 bases between them. CDR1 is MDHEN and CDR2 is SYDVKM in the germline V gene. The CDR3 contains 17 residues. CDR3 region: CASSSPAEGTNTGELFF. The DNA of the CDR3 is TGTGCCAGCAGTTCCCCCGCAGAGGGGACGAACACCGGGGAGCTGTTTTTT.

The J gene is TRBJ2-6, the V gene TRBV7-9; maybe TRBD1 (5 bases). CDR3 size: 19 residues. The germline V gene encodes CDR1 SEHNR and CDR2 FQNEAQ (reference sequence). Trimming stripped 4 bases from V and 0 bases from J, with 19 bases between. Written as DNA, the CDR3 is TGTGCCAGCAGCTCTTGGAGCGCCAGGGCCCTCTCTGGGGCCAACGTCCTGACTTTC. The encoded protein is CASSSWSARALSGANVLTF.

The V gene is TRBV3-1, the J gene TRBJ1-5; the D gene is possibly TRBD1 (6 bases). The V gene's germline CDR1 is LGHDT and CDR2 YNNKEL (reference sequence). CDR3 length equals 14 residues. With 4 bases removed from V and 5 bases from J, the gap between germline ends came to 12 bases. Here the CDR3 DNA reads TGTGCCAGCAGCCGCCGGACAGACGATCAGCCCCAGCATTTT. It translates to CASSRRTDDQPQHF. Full variable domain (outside the CDR3, taken from reference TRBV3-1 and TRBJ1-5): DTAVSQTPKYLVTQMGNDKSIKCEQNLGHDTMYWYKQDSKKFLKIMFSYNNKELIINETVPNRFSPKSPDKAHLNLHINSLELGDSAVYFCASSRRTDDQPQHFGDGTRLSIL.

This clonotype was seen a few times. The rearrangement joins TRBV5-1 to TRBJ1-1; D gene unclear. Germline assignment: CDR1 SGHRS and CDR2 YFSETQ. The length of the CDR3 is 14 residues. Trimming took off 2 bases at V and 0 bases at J, with 8 bases between the two ends. The CDR3 spells CASSLESVNTEAFF. In DNA, the CDR3 is TGCGCCAGCAGCTTAGAGTCGGTGAACACTGAAGCTTTCTTT.

The chain is built from TRBV5-6 and TRBJ1-1, with D unclear. V was cut by 5 bases and J by 0 bases, with 11 bases left in between. CDR1 is SGHDT, CDR2 YYEEEE, per germline. The CDR3 has 14 residues. The CDR3: CASSSKTVNTEAFF. DNA of the CDR3: TGTGCCAGCAGTTCCAAGACGGTGAACACTGAAGCTTTCTTT.

As DNA, the CDR3 is TGTGCCAGCAGCTTAGAAAATAAAGAGACCCAGTACTTC. Protein: CASSLENKETQYF. The V call is TRBV7-9, the J call TRBJ2-5; D is uncertain. CDR1 SEHNR and CDR2 FQNEAQ come from the germline V gene (reference sequence). The V end lost 1 base, the J end lost 3 bases, and 6 bases lay between the germline ends. CDR3 size: 13 residues.

The chain uses TRBV5-1 and TRBJ2-4; 7 bases fit TRBD1. From germline, CDR1 is SGHRS and CDR2 YFSETQ. The CDR3 contains 17 residues. Trimming cost V 0 bases and J 0 bases; bases outside gene matches: 6. DNA for the CDR3: TGCGCCAGCAGCTTGGATCCGGGACAGATAGCCAAAAACATTCAGTACTTC. This encodes CASSLDPGQIAKNIQYF. The entire variable domain, with the rest obtained from reference TRBV5-1 and TRBJ2-4, is as follows: KAGVTQTPRYLIKTRGQQVTLSCSPISGHRSVSWYQQTPGQGLQFLFEYFSETQRNKGNFPGRFSGRQFSNSRSEMNVSTLELGDSALYLCASSLDPGQIAKNIQYFGAGTRLSVL.

This clonotype has more than one count but fewer than ten. The chain couples TRBV12-3 or TRBV12-4 to TRBJ2-3; 12 bases are a match to TRBD2. V gave up 6 bases and J gave up 0 bases; unmatched junction bases: 7. This CDR3 region has 17 residues. CDR3 in amino acids: CASRPTSGGPSTDTQYF. DNA of the CDR3: TGTGCCAGCAGACCTACTAGCGGGGGGCCTAGCACAGATACGCAGTATTTT.

The chain links TRBV28 to TRBJ2-3, with D perhaps matching TRBD2 (6 bases). Trimming cost V 1 base and J 11 bases, with 10 bases left between them. Germline loops: CDR1 MDHEN, CDR2 SYDVKM. This CDR3 is 12 amino acids long. The CDR3 sequence: CASSLSQGGQYF. In DNA form, the CDR3 reads TGTGCCAGCAGTTTATCGCAGGGAGGGCAGTATTTT.

This clonotype was found a few times. The V gene is TRBV15, the J gene TRBJ2-1, with TRBD1 matching over 8 bases. V gave up 4 bases and J gave up 6 bases; unmatched junction bases: 8. Germline CDR1 reads LNHNV; CDR2 reads YYDKDF (reference sequence). This CDR3 comprises 15 residues. The CDR3 region is CATSTTRQGINEQFF. DNA of the CDR3: TGTGCCACCAGCACAACGAGACAGGGGATCAATGAGCAGTTCTTC.

The rearrangement links TRBV5-1 to TRBJ2-7, with D hard to call. Germline V gene lookup returns CDR1 SGHRS and CDR2 YFSETQ. Trimming cost V 3 bases and J 5 bases, with 6 bases left between them. The CDR3 is 11 amino acids. The CDR3 nucleotides are TGCGCCAGCAGCTCCGAAAACGAGCAGTACTTC. Translating it yields CASSSENEQYF.